This TCR beta chain was sequenced for a study of blood T cell repertoires in COVID-19. The overall study: T cells, B-cell-depleted T cells, or PBMCs supplied cDNA or gDNA.

Trimming left V 5 bases short and J 0 bases short, with 16 bases between. The germline V gene has CDR1 SGDLS and CDR2 YYNGEE. CDR3 length: 16 amino acids. Methods used by the authors: Estimated nucleated cell counts came from reference gene primer amplification. The table came from immunoSEQ multiplex PCR; TCRdb's copy has only in-frame clones and leaves some out. From that table come the V and J calls and clone size; the DNA was used to work out D and trimming. The sample shows 120,000 or so clones, 82% of them seen only once. This clonotype was sampled from a woman in her fifties or sixties with acute or convalescent COVID-19. Sample: peripheral blood. The V and J genes are TRBV9 and TRBJ2-3; D is uncertain. The CDR3 loop reads CASRPEVVSSTDTQYF. In DNA, the CDR3 is TGTGCCAGCAGGCCCGAGGTAGTGTCTAGCACAGATACGCAGTATTTT.